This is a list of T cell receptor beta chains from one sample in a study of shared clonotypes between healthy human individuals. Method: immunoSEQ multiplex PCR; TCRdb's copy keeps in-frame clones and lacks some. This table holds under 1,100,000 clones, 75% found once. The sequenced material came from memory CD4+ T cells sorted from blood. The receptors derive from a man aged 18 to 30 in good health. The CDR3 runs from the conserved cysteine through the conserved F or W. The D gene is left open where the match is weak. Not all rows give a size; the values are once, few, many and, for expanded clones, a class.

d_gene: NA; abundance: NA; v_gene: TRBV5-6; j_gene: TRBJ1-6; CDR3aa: CASSLKEGGSPLHF; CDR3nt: TGTGCCAGCAGCTTAAAAGAGGGGGGTTCACCCCTCCACTTT
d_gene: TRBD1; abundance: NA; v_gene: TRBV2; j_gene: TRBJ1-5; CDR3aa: CASSGPGGAPQHF; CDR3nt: TGTGCCAGCAGTGGGCCAGGGGGGGCGCCCCAGCATTTT
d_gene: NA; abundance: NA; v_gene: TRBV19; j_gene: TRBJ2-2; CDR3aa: CASSRLGTGIAGELFF; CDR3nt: TGTGCCAGTAGCCGCCTTGGGACGGGAATCGCCGGGGAGCTGTTTTTT
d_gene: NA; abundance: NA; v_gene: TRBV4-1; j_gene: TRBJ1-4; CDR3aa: CASSQVVTEKLFF; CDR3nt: TGCGCCAGCAGCCAAGTCGTTACTGAAAAACTGTTTTTT
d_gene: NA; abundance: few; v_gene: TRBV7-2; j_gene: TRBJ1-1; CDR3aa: CASSFTTDSPEAFF; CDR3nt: TGTGCCAGCAGCTTCACAACGGACTCACCTGAAGCTTTCTTT
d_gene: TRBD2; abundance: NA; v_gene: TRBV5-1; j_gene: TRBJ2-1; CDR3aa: CASSSAGTSGSYNEQFF; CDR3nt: TGCGCCAGCAGCTCGGCCGGGACTAGCGGGTCCTACAATGAGCAGTTCTTC
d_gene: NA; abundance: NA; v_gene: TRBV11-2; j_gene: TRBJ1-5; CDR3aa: CASGEQGNQPQHF; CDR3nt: TGTGCCAGTGGCGAACAGGGTAATCAGCCCCAGCATTTT
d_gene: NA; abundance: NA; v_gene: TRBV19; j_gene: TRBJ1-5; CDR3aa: CASSISWGSNQPQHF; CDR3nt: TGTGCCAGTAGTATAAGTTGGGGTAGCAATCAGCCCCAGCATTTT
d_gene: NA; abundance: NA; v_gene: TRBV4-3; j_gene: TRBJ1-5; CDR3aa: CASSQVLGGNSNQPQHF; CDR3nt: TGCGCCAGCAGCCAAGTATTAGGGGGAAATAGCAATCAGCCCCAGCATTTT
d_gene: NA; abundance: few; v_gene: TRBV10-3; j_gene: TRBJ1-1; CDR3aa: CAISEWLTGTEAFF; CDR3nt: TGTGCCATCAGTGAATGGCTAACGGGGACTGAAGCTTTCTTT
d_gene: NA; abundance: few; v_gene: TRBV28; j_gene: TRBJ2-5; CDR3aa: CASSPRQGGFVETQYF; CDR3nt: TGTGCCAGCAGCCCTCGGCAGGGGGGGTTCGTAGAGACCCAGTACTTC
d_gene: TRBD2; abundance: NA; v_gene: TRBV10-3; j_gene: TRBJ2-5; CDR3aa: CAITPGLGIQETQYF; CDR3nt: TGTGCCATCACTCCGGGACTAGGGATTCAAGAGACCCAGTACTTC
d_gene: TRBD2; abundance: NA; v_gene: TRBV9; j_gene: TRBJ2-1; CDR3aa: CASSVGAGVAHNEQFF; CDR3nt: TGTGCCAGCAGCGTAGGGGCGGGAGTAGCTCACAATGAGCAGTTCTTC
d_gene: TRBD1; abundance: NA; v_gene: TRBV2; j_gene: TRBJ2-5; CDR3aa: CASAVAGTGQETQYF; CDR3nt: TGTGCCAGCGCTGTAGCCGGGACAGGGCAAGAGACCCAGTACTTC
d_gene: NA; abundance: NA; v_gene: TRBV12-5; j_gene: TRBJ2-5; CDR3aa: CASAPSGGVQETQYF; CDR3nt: TGTGCTAGTGCCCCGAGTGGGGGTGTCCAAGAGACCCAGTACTTC
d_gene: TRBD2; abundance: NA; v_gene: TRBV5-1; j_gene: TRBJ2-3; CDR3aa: CASSLGLASGGADTQYF; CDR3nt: TGCGCCAGCAGCTTAGGTTTGGCTAGCGGGGGAGCGGATACGCAGTATTTT
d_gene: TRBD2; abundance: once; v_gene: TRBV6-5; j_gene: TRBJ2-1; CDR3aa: CASSRGGPREQFF; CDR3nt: TGTGCCAGCTCCCGGGGAGGGCCGCGGGAGCAGTTCTTC
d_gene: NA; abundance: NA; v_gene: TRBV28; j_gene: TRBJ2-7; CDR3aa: CASIETASSYEQYF; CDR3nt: TGTGCCAGCATTGAGACCGCGAGCTCCTACGAGCAGTACTTC
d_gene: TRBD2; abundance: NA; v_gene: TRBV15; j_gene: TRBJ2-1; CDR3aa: CATSRGLAGGLGNEQFF; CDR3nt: TGTGCCACCAGCAGGGGACTAGCGGGGGGTTTGGGTAATGAGCAGTTCTTC
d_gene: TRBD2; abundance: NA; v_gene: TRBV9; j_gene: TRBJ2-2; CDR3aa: CASSVAGGPNTGELFF; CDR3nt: TGTGCCAGCAGCGTAGCGGGAGGGCCGAACACCGGGGAGCTGTTTTTT
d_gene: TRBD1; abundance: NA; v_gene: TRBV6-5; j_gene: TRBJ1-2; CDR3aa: CASRPGGGYGYTF; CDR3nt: TGTGCCAGCAGGCCAGGGGGTGGGTATGGCTACACCTTC
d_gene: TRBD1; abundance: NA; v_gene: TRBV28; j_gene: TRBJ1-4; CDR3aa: CASSMTGTFYEKLFF; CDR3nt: TGTGCCAGCAGCATGACAGGGACTTTTTATGAAAAACTGTTTTTT
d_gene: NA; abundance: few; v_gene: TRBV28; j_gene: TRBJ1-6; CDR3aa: CASTKGQSYGSPLHF; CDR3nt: TGTGCCAGCACCAAAGGGCAGTCCTATGGTTCACCCCTCCACTTT
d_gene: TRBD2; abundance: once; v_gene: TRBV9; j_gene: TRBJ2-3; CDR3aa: CASSVSGSVADTQYF; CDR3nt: TGTGCCAGCAGCGTTAGCGGGAGTGTCGCAGATACGCAGTATTTT
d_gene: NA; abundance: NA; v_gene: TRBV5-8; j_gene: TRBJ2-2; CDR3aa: CASSFIFTGELFF; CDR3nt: TGTGCCAGCAGCTTCATATTCACCGGGGAGCTGTTTTTT
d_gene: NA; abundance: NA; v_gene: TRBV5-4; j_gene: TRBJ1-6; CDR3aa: CASSLGRGESPLHF; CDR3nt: TGTGCCAGCAGCTTGGGGAGGGGGGAATCACCCCTCCACTTT
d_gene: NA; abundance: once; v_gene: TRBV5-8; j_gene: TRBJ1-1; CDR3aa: CASSLGGRSNTEAFF; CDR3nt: TGTGCCAGCAGCTTGGGGGGACGGTCCAACACTGAAGCTTTCTTT
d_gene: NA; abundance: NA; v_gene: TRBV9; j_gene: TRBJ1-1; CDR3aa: CASSVVEVFTEAFF; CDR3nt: TGTGCCAGCAGCGTAGTCGAAGTATTCACTGAAGCTTTCTTT
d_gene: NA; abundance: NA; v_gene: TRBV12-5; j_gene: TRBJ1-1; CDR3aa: CASGPMGNYTEAFF; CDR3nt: TGTGCTAGCGGTCCCATGGGGAACTACACTGAAGCTTTCTTT
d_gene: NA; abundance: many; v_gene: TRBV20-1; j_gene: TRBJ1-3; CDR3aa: CSASQGNTIYF; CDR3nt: TGCAGTGCTAGTCAGGGTAACACCATATATTTT
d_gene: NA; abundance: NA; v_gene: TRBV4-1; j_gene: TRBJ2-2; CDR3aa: CASSQDPNTGELFF; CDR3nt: TGCGCCAGCAGCCAAGATCCGAACACCGGGGAGCTGTTTTTT
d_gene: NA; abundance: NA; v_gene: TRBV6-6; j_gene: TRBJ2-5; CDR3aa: CASRPKSSGQETQYF; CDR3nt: TGTGCCAGCAGGCCCAAGAGTAGCGGTCAAGAGACCCAGTACTTC
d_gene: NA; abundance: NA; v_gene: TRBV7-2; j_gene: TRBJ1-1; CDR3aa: CASSLQGMNTEAFF; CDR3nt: TGTGCCAGCAGCCTACAAGGGATGAACACTGAAGCTTTCTTT
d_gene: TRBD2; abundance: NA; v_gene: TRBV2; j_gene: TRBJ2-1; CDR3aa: CASSEFLAGGGSEQFF; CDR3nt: TGTGCCAGCAGTGAATTTCTAGCGGGAGGGGGGAGTGAGCAGTTCTTC
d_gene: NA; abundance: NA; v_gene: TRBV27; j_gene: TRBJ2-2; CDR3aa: CASSFRENTGELFF; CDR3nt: TGTGCCAGCAGTTTTCGGGAAAACACCGGGGAGCTGTTTTTT
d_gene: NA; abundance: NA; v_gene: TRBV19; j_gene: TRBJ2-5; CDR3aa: CASSPGGVTQYF; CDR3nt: TGTGCCAGTAGCCCGGGGGGCGTTACCCAGTACTTC
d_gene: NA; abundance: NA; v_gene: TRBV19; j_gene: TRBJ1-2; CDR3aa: CASSPKPSYGYTF; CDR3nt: TGTGCCAGTAGTCCCAAACCGAGCTATGGCTACACCTTC
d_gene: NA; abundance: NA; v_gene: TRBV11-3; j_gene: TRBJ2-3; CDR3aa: CASSLDRTADTQYF; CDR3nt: TGTGCCAGCAGCTTAGATCGGACAGCCGATACGCAGTATTTT
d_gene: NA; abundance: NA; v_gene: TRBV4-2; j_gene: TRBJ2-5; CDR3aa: CASSPRIDGWETQYF; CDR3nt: TGTGCCAGCAGCCCGCGGATTGACGGTTGGGAGACCCAGTACTTC
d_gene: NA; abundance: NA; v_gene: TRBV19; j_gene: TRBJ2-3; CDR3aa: CASSRWLGKSDTQYF; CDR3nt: TGTGCCAGTAGTCGGTGGTTAGGGAAATCAGATACGCAGTATTTT
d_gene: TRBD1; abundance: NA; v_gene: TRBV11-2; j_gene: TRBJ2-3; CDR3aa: CASSLDLWTGGTDTQYF; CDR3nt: TGTGCCAGCAGCTTAGATCTCTGGACAGGGGGCACAGATACGCAGTATTTT
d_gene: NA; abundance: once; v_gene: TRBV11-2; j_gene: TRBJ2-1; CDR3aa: CASSLTDRRGTDEQFF; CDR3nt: TGTGCCAGCAGCCTTACCGACCGTCGAGGCACCGATGAGCAGTTCTTC
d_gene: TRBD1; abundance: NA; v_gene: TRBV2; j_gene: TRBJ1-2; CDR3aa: CASSEQGATYGYTF; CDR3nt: TGTGCCAGCAGTGAACAGGGGGCGACCTATGGCTACACCTTC
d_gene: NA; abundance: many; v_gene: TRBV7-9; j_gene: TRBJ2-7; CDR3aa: CASSLTGIGLDNEQYF; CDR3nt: TGTGCCAGCAGCCTAACCGGGATAGGGTTAGATAACGAGCAGTACTTC
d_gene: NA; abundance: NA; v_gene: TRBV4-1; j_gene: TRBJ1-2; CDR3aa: CASSQPKGGYGYTF; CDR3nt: TGCGCCAGCAGCCAACCGAAGGGGGGATATGGCTACACCTTC
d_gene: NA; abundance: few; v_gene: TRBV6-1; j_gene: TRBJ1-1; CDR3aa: CASSGDKNTEAFF; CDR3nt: TGTGCCAGCAGTGGAGACAAGAACACTGAAGCTTTCTTT
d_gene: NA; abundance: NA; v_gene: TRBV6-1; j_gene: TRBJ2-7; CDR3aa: CASSGQGGRTEQYF; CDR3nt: TGTGCCAGCAGTGGTCAGGGGGGGCGAACGGAGCAGTACTTC
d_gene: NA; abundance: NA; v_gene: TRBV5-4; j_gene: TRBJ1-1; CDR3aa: CASSLKSTGKLNTEAFF; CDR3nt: TGTGCCAGCAGCTTGAAATCGACGGGCAAATTGAACACTGAAGCTTTCTTT